This T cell receptor beta chain was sequenced in a study of blood T cell repertoires in COVID-19. Study details: Acute and convalescent COVID-19 specimens originated in the United States, Italy and Spain. Nucleic acid was either cDNA or gDNA, and it came from T cells, B-cell-depleted T cells, or PBMCs.

Original processing methods: Estimation of nucleated cell counts relied on the amplification of reference gene primers. The method was immunoSEQ multiplex PCR; TCRdb's version includes in-frame clones alone and lacks a portion of them. That table furnishes V, J and clone size, whereas the DNA furnished D and trimming. The profile shows 35,000 to 45,000 clones, 92% of them singletons. This CDR3 spans 14 amino acids. Per germline, CDR1 MNHEY and CDR2 SVGAGI. About this clone: Sequence at one end of the junction differs from germline and may be a read error.

The sequenced sample consisted of peripheral blood. The sequence came from a man aged 45-65 years with active COVID-19. This rearrangement joins TRBV6-5 to TRBJ1-3; no reliable D call. CDR3 DNA sequence: TGTGCCAGCAGTTACTCCCAGGCTGGGAACACCATATATTTT. It codes for CASSYSQAGNTIYF.